These T cell receptor beta chains were read from a single sample in a study of tumor-infiltrating lymphocytes in localized non-small cell lung cancer. TCRdb's table, derived via immunoSEQ multiplex PCR, lists solely in-frame clones and lacks some. The table lists 25,000 to 35,000 clones, 80% to 90% of them singletons. Sequencing used lung tumor tissue. Receptors were obtained from a human donor with non-small cell lung cancer. Each CDR3 is given with its conserved first and last residue.

j_call v_call cdr3_aa
TRBJ1-6 TRBV30 CALQAYNSPLHF
TRBJ2-5 TRBV5-1 CASSMDLGRETQYF
TRBJ2-7 TRBV6-5 CASSRGLAYEQYF
TRBJ1-2 TRBV4-1 CASSQDFTGSYGYTF
TRBJ1-2 TRBV9 CASSVIWTGESGYTF
TRBJ2-3 TRBV2 CASSSLVSTDTQYF
TRBJ2-5 TRBV5-1 CASSPGGGEETQYF
TRBJ1-5 TRBV30 CAWSVDSNQPQHF
TRBJ1-4 TRBV29-1 CSVGHQGQAEKLFF
TRBJ2-1 TRBV6-5 CASSNPDRSNEQFF
TRBJ2-7 TRBV6-1 CASSKEGFSEQYF
TRBJ2-2 TRBV12-5 CASGFLEPGHNTGELFF
TRBJ1-1 TRBV7-2 CASSSEGTVNTEAFF
TRBJ1-4 TRBV20-1 CSARGEGGLFF
TRBJ2-5 TRBV10-3 CAISGSEETQYF
TRBJ2-7 TRBV13 CASSAEGDRGVYEQYF
TRBJ1-1 TRBV18 CASSLEFNTEAFF
TRBJ2-7 TRBV5-1 CASSSDSNAYEQYF
TRBJ2-7 TRBV5-1 CASSLTAPYEQYF
TRBJ2-1 TRBV30 CAWRVGGAYNEQFF
TRBJ1-3 TRBV5-1 CASTGSGNTIYF
TRBJ2-2 TRBV6-5 CASSYMGLGGELFF
TRBJ2-3 TRBV7-2 CASSPSLTDTQYF
TRBJ2-3 TRBV4-3 CASSQEGPNPQYF
TRBJ2-5 TRBV11-2 CASSPVRLAGGLETQYF
TRBJ2-2 TRBV6-6 CASMSRGTTGELFF
TRBJ2-7 TRBV9 CASSVAAGGQVEQYF
TRBJ1-2 TRBV28 CASSLGGYGYTF
TRBJ2-7 TRBV10-3 CASMGTGNSYEQYF
TRBJ1-1 TRBV28 CASIRNWGPEAFF
TRBJ2-5 TRBV5-1 CASSQDRGIGETQYF
TRBJ2-1 TRBV29-1 CSVTRFSYNEQFF
TRBJ1-4 TRBV4-3 CASSQGHGEKLFF
TRBJ1-4 TRBV30 CAWSIGGPNEKLFF
TRBJ2-7 TRBV18 CASSGQSYEQYF
TRBJ1-2 TRBV30 CAWSVGGYGYTF